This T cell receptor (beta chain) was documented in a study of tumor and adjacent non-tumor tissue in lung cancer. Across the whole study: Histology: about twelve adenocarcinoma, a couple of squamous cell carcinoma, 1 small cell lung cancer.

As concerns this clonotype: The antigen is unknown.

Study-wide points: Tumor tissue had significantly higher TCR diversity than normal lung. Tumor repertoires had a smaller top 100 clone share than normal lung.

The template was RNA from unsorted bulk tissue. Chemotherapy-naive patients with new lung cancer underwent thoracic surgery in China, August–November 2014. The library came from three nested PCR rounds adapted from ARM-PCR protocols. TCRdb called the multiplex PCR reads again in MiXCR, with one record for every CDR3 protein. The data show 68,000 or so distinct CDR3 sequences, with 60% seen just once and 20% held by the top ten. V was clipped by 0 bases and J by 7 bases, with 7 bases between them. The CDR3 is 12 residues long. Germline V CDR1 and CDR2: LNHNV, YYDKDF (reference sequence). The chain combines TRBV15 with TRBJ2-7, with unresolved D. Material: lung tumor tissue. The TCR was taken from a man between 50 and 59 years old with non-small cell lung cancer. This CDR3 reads CATSRDFLEQYF. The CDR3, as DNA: TGTGCCACCAGCAGAGATTTTCTTGAGCAGTACTTC.